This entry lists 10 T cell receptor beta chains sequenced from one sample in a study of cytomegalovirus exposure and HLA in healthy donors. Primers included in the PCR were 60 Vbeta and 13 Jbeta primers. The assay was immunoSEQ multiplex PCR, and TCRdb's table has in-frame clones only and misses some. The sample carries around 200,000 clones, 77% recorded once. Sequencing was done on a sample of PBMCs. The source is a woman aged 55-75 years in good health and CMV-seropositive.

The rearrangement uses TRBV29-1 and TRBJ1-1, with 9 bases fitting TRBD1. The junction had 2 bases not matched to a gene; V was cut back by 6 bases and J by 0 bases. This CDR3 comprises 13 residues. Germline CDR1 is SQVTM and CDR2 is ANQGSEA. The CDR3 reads CSVDRGVNTEAFF. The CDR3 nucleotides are TGCAGCGTCGACAGGGGGGTGAACACTGAAGCTTTCTTT. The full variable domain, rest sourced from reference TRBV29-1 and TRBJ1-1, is SAVISQKPSRDICQRGTSLTIQCQVDSQVTMMFWYRQQPGQSLTLIATANQGSEATYESGFVIDKFPISRPNLTFSTLTVSNMSPEDSSIYLCSVDRGVNTEAFFGQGTRLTVV.

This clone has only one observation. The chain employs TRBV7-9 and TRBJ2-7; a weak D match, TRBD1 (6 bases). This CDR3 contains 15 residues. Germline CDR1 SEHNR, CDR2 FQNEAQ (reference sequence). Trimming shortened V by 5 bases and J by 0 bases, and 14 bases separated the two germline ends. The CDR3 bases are TGTGCCAGCAGCCCGCGACAGGAGAGCTCCTACGAGCAGTACTTC. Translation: CASSPRQESSYEQYF. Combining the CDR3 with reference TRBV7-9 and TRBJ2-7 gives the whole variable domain DTGVSQNPRHKITKRGQNVTFRCDPISEHNRLYWYRQTLGQGPEFLTYFQNEAQLEKSRLLSDRFSAERPKGSFSTLEIQRTEQGDSAMYLCASSPRQESSYEQYFGPGTRLTVT.

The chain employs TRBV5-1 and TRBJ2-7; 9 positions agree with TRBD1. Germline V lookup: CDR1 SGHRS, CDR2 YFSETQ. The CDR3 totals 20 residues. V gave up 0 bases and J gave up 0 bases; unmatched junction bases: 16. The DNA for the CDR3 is TGCGCCAGCAGCTTGGGGTTAGGGGACAGGGCCAGCCCCAGCTCCTACGAGCAGTACTTC. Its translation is CASSLGLGDRASPSSYEQYF.

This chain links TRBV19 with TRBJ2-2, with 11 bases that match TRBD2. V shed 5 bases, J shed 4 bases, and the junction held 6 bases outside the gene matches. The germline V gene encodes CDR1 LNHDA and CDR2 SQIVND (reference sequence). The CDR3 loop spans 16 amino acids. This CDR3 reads CASSPLAGGPTGELFF. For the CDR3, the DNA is TGTGCCAGTAGTCCTCTAGCGGGGGGACCCACCGGGGAGCTGTTTTTT.

CDR3 DNA: TGTGCCAGCAGCTTAGCTATTGGGACAGCAAGAAATGAAAAACTGTTTTTT. This encodes CASSLAIGTARNEKLFF. V and J are TRBV7-9 and TRBJ1-4, with 7 bases that match TRBD1. From germline, CDR1 is SEHNR and CDR2 FQNEAQ (reference sequence). The length of the CDR3 is 17 residues. After removal of 0 bases from V and 5 bases from J, the junction contained 9 bases not matched to a gene.

The CDR3 here is CASSLAGAHTGELFF. As DNA, the CDR3 is TGTGCCAGCAGCTTAGCGGGAGCTCACACCGGGGAGCTGTTTTTT. V gene TRBV7-2 combines with J gene TRBJ2-2, with a tentative D call TRBD2 (5 bases). The V end was cut by 0 bases, the J end by 3 bases, with 8 bases between. Germline CDR1 is SGHTA and CDR2 is FQGNSA. There are 15 residues in the CDR3. The full variable domain, with the rest looked up from reference TRBV7-2 and TRBJ2-2, is GAGVSQSPSNKVTEKGKDVELRCDPISGHTALYWYRQSLGQGLEFLIYFQGNSAPDKSGLPSDRFSAERTGGSVSTLTIQRTQQEDSAVYLCASSLAGAHTGELFFGEGSRLTVL.

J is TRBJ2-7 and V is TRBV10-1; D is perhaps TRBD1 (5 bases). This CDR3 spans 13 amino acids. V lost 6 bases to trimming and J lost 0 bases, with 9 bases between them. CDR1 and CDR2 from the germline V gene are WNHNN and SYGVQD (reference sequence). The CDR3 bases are TGCGCCAGCAGCCACGGACACTCCTACGAGCAGTACTTC. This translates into CASSHGHSYEQYF.

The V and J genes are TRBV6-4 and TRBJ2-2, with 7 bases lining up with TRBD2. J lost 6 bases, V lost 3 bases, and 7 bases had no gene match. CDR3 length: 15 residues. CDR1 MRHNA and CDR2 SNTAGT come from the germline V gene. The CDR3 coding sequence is TGTGCCAGCAGTGAGCTCGGGGGGTTTCCCGGGGAGCTGTTTTTT. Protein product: CASSELGGFPGELFF.

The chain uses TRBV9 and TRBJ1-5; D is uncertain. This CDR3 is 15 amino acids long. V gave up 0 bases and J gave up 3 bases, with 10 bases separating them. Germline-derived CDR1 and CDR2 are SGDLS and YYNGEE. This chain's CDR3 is CASSVGGQYNQPQHF. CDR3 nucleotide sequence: TGTGCCAGCAGCGTAGGTGGCCAGTACAATCAGCCCCAGCATTTT.

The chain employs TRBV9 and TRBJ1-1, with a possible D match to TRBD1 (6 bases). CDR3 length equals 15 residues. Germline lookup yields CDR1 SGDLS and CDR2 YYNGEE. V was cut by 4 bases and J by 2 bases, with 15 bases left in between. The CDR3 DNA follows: TGTGCCAGCAGCCCACATGAGGGGGTTAACACTGAAGCTTTCTTT. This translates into CASSPHEGVNTEAFF.